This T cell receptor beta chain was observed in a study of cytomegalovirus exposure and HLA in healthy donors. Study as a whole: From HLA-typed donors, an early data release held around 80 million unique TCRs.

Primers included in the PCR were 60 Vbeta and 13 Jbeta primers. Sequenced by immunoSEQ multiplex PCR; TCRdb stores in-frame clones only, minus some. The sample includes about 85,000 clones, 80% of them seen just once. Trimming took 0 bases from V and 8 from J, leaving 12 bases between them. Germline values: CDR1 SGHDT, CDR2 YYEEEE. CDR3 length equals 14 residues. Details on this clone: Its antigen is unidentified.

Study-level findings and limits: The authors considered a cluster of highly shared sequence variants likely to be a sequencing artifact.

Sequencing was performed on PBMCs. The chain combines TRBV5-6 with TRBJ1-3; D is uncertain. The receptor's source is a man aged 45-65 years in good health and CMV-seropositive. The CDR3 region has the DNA TGTGCCAGCAGCTTGGTCTCATCCCCAGACACCATATATTTT. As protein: CASSLVSSPDTIYF. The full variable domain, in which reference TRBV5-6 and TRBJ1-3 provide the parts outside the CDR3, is DAGVTQSPTHLIKTRGQQVTLRCSPKSGHDTVSWYQQALGQGPQFIFQYYEEEERQRGNFPDRFSGHQFPNYSSELNVNALLLGDSALYLCASSLVSSPDTIYFGEGSWLTVV.